One and the same sample provided the 23 T cell receptor beta chains below, sequenced in a study of OX40 agonist ivuxolimab in advanced cancers. The protocol was immunoSEQ multiplex PCR, while the TCRdb copy is restricted to in-frame clones and leaves out a portion. The sample has about 28,000 clones, more than 75% seen once. This sample comprised CD4+ or CD8+ T cells sorted from blood, obtained in a trial of the OX40 agonist ivuxolimab. These receptors were collected from an adult with an advanced solid tumor such as melanoma, head and neck, liver or kidney cancer.

This clone was found a few times. V gene TRBV29-1 combines with J gene TRBJ2-3, with D possibly being TRBD1 (6 bases). In germline, CDR1 is SQVTM, CDR2 ANQGSEA. The V end lost 8 bases, the J end lost 2 bases, and 14 bases lay between the germline ends. This CDR3 has 13 amino acids. In DNA, the CDR3 is TGCAGCCTAACAGGGAGATACACAGATACGCAGTATTTT. Protein sequence: CSLTGRYTDTQYF.

The V gene is TRBV19, the J gene TRBJ2-2; 7 bases line up with TRBD2. The CDR3 consists of 15 residues. V lost 3 bases to trimming and J lost 6 bases; unmatched junction nucleotides: 7. The V gene's germline CDR1 is LNHDA and CDR2 SQIVND (reference sequence). The CDR3: CASSIRQTSPGELFF. The CDR3 DNA sequence: TGTGCCAGTAGTATTCGGCAGACTAGCCCCGGGGAGCTGTTTTTT.

The rearrangement uses TRBV6-6 and TRBJ1-4; TRBD1 matches at 9 bases. The CDR3 consists of 15 residues. The trim removed 2 bases at V and 5 bases at J, leaving 3 bases unmatched. Germline V CDR1 and CDR2: MNHNY, SVGAGI (reference sequence). CDR3 in amino acids: CASSYPGTGNEKLFF. In nucleotides, the CDR3 is TGTGCCAGCAGTTACCCTGGGACAGGGAATGAAAAACTGTTTTTT.

The chain has TRBV15 and TRBJ2-1, with a possible D match to TRBD2 (6 bases). The ends were cut back, 10 bases at V and 8 bases at J, with 12 bases in the middle. The CDR3 spans 11 residues. CDR1 and CDR2 from the germline V gene are LNHNV and YYDKDF (reference sequence). For the CDR3, the DNA is TGTGCCATTCAAGCGGGCCATGAGCAGTTCTTC. This codes for CAIQAGHEQFF.

This chain uses TRBV28 with TRBJ2-1; D possibly corresponds to TRBD1 (5 bases). Germline-derived CDR1 and CDR2 are MDHEN and SYDVKM. V lost 7 bases and J lost 8, with 12 bases in between. The CDR3 sequence is 12 residues long. Written as DNA, the CDR3 is TGTGCCAGCACCTGGGGCGAGCATGAGCAGTTCTTC. Translating gives CASTWGEHEQFF. The entire variable domain, with the rest obtained from reference TRBV28 and TRBJ2-1, is as follows: DVKVTQSSRYLVKRTGEKVFLECVQDMDHENMFWYRQDPGLGLRLIYFSYDVKMKEKGDIPEGYSVSREKKERFSLILESASTNQTSMYLCASTWGEHEQFFGPGTRLTVL.

This clone has only one observation. This chain connects TRBV7-8 to TRBJ2-6, with 9 positions matching TRBD1. This CDR3 comprises 18 residues. Germline lookup yields CDR1 SGHVS and CDR2 FQNEAQ. J was trimmed by 0 bases and V by 2 bases; bases with no gene match: 5. In DNA form, the CDR3 reads TGTGCCAGCAGCTTAAGGGGACAGGGCCTCTCTGGGGCCAACGTCCTGACTTTC. Its protein is CASSLRGQGLSGANVLTF.

In this sample, this clone turned up a few times. This chain links TRBV7-6 with TRBJ2-7; D is uncertain. The V end was cut by 0 bases, the J end by 2 bases, with 11 bases between. Per germline, CDR1 SGHVS and CDR2 FNYEAQ. This CDR3 has 15 residues. The CDR3, as DNA: TGTGCCAGCAGCTTAGCGAGTCACGCGGCCTACGAGCAGTACTTC. Residues: CASSLASHAAYEQYF.

The chain is built from TRBV19 and TRBJ1-1, with D hard to call. The germline CDR1 and CDR2 sequences are LNHDA and SQIVND (reference sequence). V lost 5 bases and J 5 bases, leaving 12 bases between the germline ends. The length of the CDR3 is 13 residues. As DNA, the CDR3 is TGTGCCAGTAGTTCGCAACGAAGGACTGAAGCTTTCTTT. Translated, it gives CASSSQRRTEAFF.

The chain combines TRBV28 with TRBJ1-5; 8 bases match TRBD1. The CDR3 is 14 amino acids. CDR1 is MDHEN, CDR2 SYDVKM, per germline. Trimming removed 6 bases from V and 4 bases from J; junction bases left unmatched: 5. CDR3 region: CASSDRGRNQPQHF. The DNA for the CDR3 is TGTGCCAGCAGCGACAGGGGAAGAAATCAGCCCCAGCATTTT. Together with reference TRBV28 and TRBJ1-5, the CDR3 gives the full variable domain: DVKVTQSSRYLVKRTGEKVFLECVQDMDHENMFWYRQDPGLGLRLIYFSYDVKMKEKGDIPEGYSVSREKKERFSLILESASTNQTSMYLCASSDRGRNQPQHFGDGTRLSIL.

The CDR3 DNA sequence: TGTGCCAGCAGAGTCTCCGGGACAGGGGGCTCCTACACCTTC. Protein product: CASRVSGTGGSYTF. V and J are TRBV7-9 and TRBJ1-2, with TRBD1 identical over 12 bases. The CDR3 has 14 residues. Germline assignment: CDR1 SEHNR and CDR2 FQNEAQ (reference sequence). V was pared by 6 bases and J by 10 bases, with 9 bases of the junction left unmatched.

The rearrangement links TRBV4-1 to TRBJ2-7, with D unclear. Germline CDR1 is MGHRA and CDR2 is YSYEKL. Trimming cost V 4 bases and J 2 bases, with 18 bases left between them. The CDR3 has 16 amino acids. The CDR3 is CASSPDPELPTYEQYF. DNA of the CDR3: TGCGCCAGCAGCCCCGATCCGGAATTACCTACCTACGAGCAGTACTTC.

The chain carries TRBV29-1 and TRBJ1-2; unclear D gene. This CDR3 comprises 11 residues. V lost 5 bases to trimming and J lost 0 bases, with 4 bases between them. The germline gives CDR1 SQVTM, CDR2 ANQGSEA. CDR3 residues: CSVLANYGYTF. The CDR3 region has the DNA TGCAGCGTTTTGGCTAACTATGGCTACACCTTC.

The chain carries TRBV6-1 and TRBJ1-2, with 7 bases fitting TRBD1. Germline CDR1 MNHNS, CDR2 SASEGT. The CDR3 loop spans 15 amino acids. Trimming at V came to 5 bases and at J to 8 bases, leaving 14 bases not matched to a gene. The CDR3 spells CASSPVGTAEWGYTF. The CDR3 nucleotides are TGTGCCAGCAGTCCCGTCGGGACAGCGGAATGGGGCTACACCTTC.

The rearrangement uses TRBV27 and TRBJ2-2; no clear D. The V end was cut by 5 bases, the J end by 4 bases, with 8 bases between. Germline values: CDR1 MNHEY, CDR2 SMNVEV (reference sequence). The CDR3 runs 13 residues. The CDR3 loop is CASSPRGTGELFF. The CDR3 DNA follows: TGTGCCAGCAGTCCCCGCGGCACCGGGGAGCTGTTTTTT.

This clone was detected only a few times. V usage is TRBV30 and J usage is TRBJ2-7; TRBD1 might be the D (5 bases). Germline assignment: CDR1 GTSNPN and CDR2 SVGIG (reference sequence). The CDR3 is 13 residues long. The V end was cut by 0 bases, the J end by 1 base, with 7 bases between. This CDR3 is CAWSVDSSYEQYF. CDR3 in DNA: TGTGCCTGGAGTGTAGACAGTTCCTACGAGCAGTACTTC.

Here the CDR3 DNA reads TGTGCCACCGGGGGGAGGTCTTACAATGAGCAGTTCTTC. Amino acids: CATGGRSYNEQFF. This chain links TRBV6-1 with TRBJ2-1; 7 nucleotides agree with TRBD2. Trimming took 10 bases from V and 4 from J; bases not matched to a gene: 7. The germline V gene has CDR1 MNHNS and CDR2 SASEGT. The CDR3 runs 13 residues.

V usage is TRBV11-2 and J usage is TRBJ1-3; D unclear. CDR3 size: 14 residues. Germline V gives CDR1 SGHAT, CDR2 FQNNGV. V lost 3 bases and J lost 4, with 10 bases in between. CDR3 region: CASSFPSRGNTIYF. For the CDR3, the DNA is TGTGCCAGCAGCTTCCCTTCCAGAGGAAACACCATATATTTT.

Sample share makes this clone medium-sized. The chain combines TRBV30 with TRBJ1-1; TRBD1 might be the D (6 bases). Germline loops: CDR1 GTSNPN, CDR2 SVGIG (reference sequence). The CDR3 spans 12 residues. Between the trimmed V and J ends, which lost 3 bases and 1 base, there was a span of 6 bases. This CDR3 reads CAWRGGNTEAFF. The DNA for the CDR3 is TGTGCCTGGAGAGGGGGGAACACTGAAGCTTTCTTT.

The rearrangement joins TRBV21-1 to TRBJ2-7; the DNA was not compared with TRBD1, the D call given in the table. TRBV21-1 is deemed a pseudogene. The CDR3 sequence is 20 residues long. Here the CDR3 DNA reads TGTGCCAGCAGCAATTCGGTAAGACACAGGGGGCAAGGGGAAACCTACGAGCAGTACTTC. Translation gives CASSNSVRHRGQGETYEQYF.

The chain combines TRBV27 with TRBJ2-1, with 7 bases identical to TRBD2. Germline assignment: CDR1 MNHEY and CDR2 SMNVEV (reference sequence). This CDR3 region has 13 residues. V shed 6 bases, J shed 6 bases, and the junction held 5 bases outside the gene matches. CDR3 sequence (DNA): TGTGCCAGCAGCCTACTAGCGCTCAATGAGCAGTTCTTC. It codes for CASSLLALNEQFF.

V and J are TRBV28 and TRBJ2-7; D not certain. The CDR3 length is 14 residues. Trimming removed 1 base at V and 6 bases at J, with 13 bases between. CDR1 and CDR2 from the germline V gene are MDHEN and SYDVKM. CDR3 amino acids: CASSLFSRIPEQYF. The CDR3 region has the DNA TGTGCCAGCAGTTTATTTTCACGAATCCCCGAGCAGTACTTC.

The chain recombines TRBV25-1 with TRBJ2-7; D could derive from TRBD1 or TRBD2 (5 bases each). Germline CDR1 MGHDK, CDR2 SYGVNS. Trimming shortened V by 6 bases and J by 3 bases, and 18 bases separated the two germline ends. The CDR3 covers 15 residues. CDR3 in amino acids: CASRKGRRTYYEQYF. DNA for the CDR3: TGTGCCAGCAGGAAGGGACGCAGGACCTACTACGAGCAGTACTTC.

In DNA, the CDR3 is TGTGCCAGCAGCTTGGGTGGACTACTCCCCGGGGAGCTGTTTTTT. Residues: CASSLGGLLPGELFF. This rearrangement joins TRBV5-6 to TRBJ2-2; maybe TRBD2 (6 bases). The CDR3 covers 15 residues. Germline CDR1 and CDR2: SGHDT and YYEEEE. V gave up 0 bases and J gave up 6 bases, with 12 bases separating them.